Listed below are T cell receptor beta chains from one sample, sequenced in a study of T cells after yellow fever vaccination. In TCRdb, the 5' RACE reads were re-called with MiXCR into one record per CDR3 protein. Of roughly 520,000 distinct CDR3 sequences listed, roughly a fifth are singletons. This sample comprised PBMCs, obtained approximately 22 days after the first yellow fever vaccination. The receptors originated from a man aged 18 to 29 who received the YFV17D yellow fever vaccine. Both conserved end residues are part of each CDR3. D genes are given only for firm matches. The size field is filled for only some rows; it gives once, few, many or a size class.

TRBJ2-7,many,.,TRBV20-1,TGCAGTGCTAGAGATGGGGGGGCCCACTACGAGCAGTACTTC,CSARDGGAHYEQYF
TRBJ2-3,few,.,TRBV7-2,TGTGCCAGCAGCTCGGGGGGCGGACCCACAGATACGCAGTATTTT,CASSSGGGPTDTQYF
TRBJ2-1,few,TRBD2,TRBV28,TGTGCCAGCAGTTCCCTATGGGGGGGTAGCTCCTACAATGAGCAGTTCTTC,CASSSLWGGSSYNEQFF
TRBJ2-2,.,TRBD1,TRBV5-1,TGCGCCAGCAGCTCCCGACAGGGGGGCACCGGGGAGCTGTTTTTT,CASSSRQGGTGELFF
TRBJ2-3,few,.,TRBV6-1,TGTGCCAGCAGTGAAGCGAGGGGGGCAGACCTCACAGATACGCAGTATTTT,CASSEARGADLTDTQYF
TRBJ1-5,.,.,TRBV2,TGTGCCAGCCAAAGTAGCAGTTTCAATCAGCCCCAGCATTTT,CASQSSSFNQPQHF
TRBJ2-3,.,TRBD2,TRBV7-6,TGTGCCAGCAGCTTAGCGTTAACGGGGGGGAAAACAGATACGCAGTATTTT,CASSLALTGGKTDTQYF
TRBJ1-3,few,TRBD1,TRBV29-1,TGCAGCGCGGACCCCGGGACAGGGAACGGAAACACCATATATTTT,CSADPGTGNGNTIYF
TRBJ2-7,.,.,TRBV7-9,TGTGCCAGCAGCCTAGGTTTCTACGAGCAGTACTTC,CASSLGFYEQYF
TRBJ2-7,.,.,TRBV21-1,TGTGCCAGCAAAGGGGAGGGTAGGGACGAGCAGTACTTC,CASKGEGRDEQYF
TRBJ1-2,few,.,TRBV5-1,TGCGCCAGCAGCCTAAGACTCTTGGAAGCTAACTATGGCTACACCTTC,CASSLRLLEANYGYTF
TRBJ1-1,.,.,TRBV4-3,TGCGCCAGCAGCCAACAACACGGAATGAACACTGAAGCTTTCTTT,CASSQQHGMNTEAFF
TRBJ2-7,.,TRBD2,TRBV6-5,TGTGCCAGCAGTTCCCCACCCACTAGCGGGGGGGCGAGAAGGTACTTC,CASSSPPTSGGARRYF
TRBJ2-1,.,TRBD2,TRBV4-3,TGCGCCAGCAGCAAAACTAGCGGGGGCCTAAGCTCCTACAATGAGCAGTTCTTC,CASSKTSGGLSSYNEQFF
TRBJ2-1,.,TRBD1,TRBV6-2/TRBV6-3,TGTGCCAGCAGTTCTACGGACAGGGGGGACAATGAGCAGTTCTTC,CASSSTDRGDNEQFF
TRBJ1-5,few,.,TRBV6-5,TGTGCCAGCAGTTCCCAGGCCGGGACGAATCAGCCCCAGCATTTT,CASSSQAGTNQPQHF
TRBJ2-3,few,.,TRBV3-1,TGTGCCAGCAGCCAAGAGACGGTTCGGCGGTATTTT,CASSQETVRRYF
TRBJ1-6,.,TRBD1,TRBV6-5,TGTGCCAGCAGTTACACCGGGACAGGGCACTCACCCCTCCACTTT,CASSYTGTGHSPLHF
TRBJ1-1,.,.,TRBV7-9,TGTGCCAGCACCTTAGGGCCGGGCGTATTAAACACTGAAGCTTTCTTT,CASTLGPGVLNTEAFF
TRBJ2-7,.,.,TRBV20-1,TGCAGTGCCTACCCACAGGGCCTAAGCTCCTACGAGCAGTACTTC,CSAYPQGLSSYEQYF
TRBJ2-1,.,TRBD1,TRBV4-3,TGCGCCAGCAGCCTCATCAGGGGGCAGGGCAATGAGCAGTTCTTC,CASSLIRGQGNEQFF
TRBJ2-3,.,TRBD2,TRBV10-3,TGTGCCATCAGGGGGACTAGCGGGGGGGCAGATACGCAGTATTTT,CAIRGTSGGADTQYF
TRBJ1-5,.,TRBD1,TRBV12-3/TRBV12-4,TGTGCCAGCAGTTCAGGGGGCGCGACCCAGCATTTT,CASSSGGATQHF
TRBJ2-7,.,.,TRBV25-1,TGTGCCAGCAGTGAATTGAGTTTCCACGAGCAGTACTTC,CASSELSFHEQYF
TRBJ1-6,many,.,TRBV12-3/TRBV12-4,TGTGCCAGCAGCTTGGTTAATTCACCCCTCCACTTT,CASSLVNSPLHF
TRBJ1-1,.,TRBD1,TRBV5-1,TGCGCCAGCAGCTTCGATCCAGGGGGGTTCACTGAAGCTTTCTTT,CASSFDPGGFTEAFF
TRBJ1-3,few,.,TRBV9,TGTGCCAGCAGCATAACCGACAGGAGAAACACCATATATTTT,CASSITDRRNTIYF
TRBJ1-2,once,.,TRBV12-3/TRBV12-4,TGTGCCAGCAGTTTACTCATCAGGGGCGGCTACACCTTC,CASSLLIRGGYTF
TRBJ2-3,.,.,TRBV5-1,TGCGCCAGCAGCTTACCCCCTGACGATACGCAGTATTTT,CASSLPPDDTQYF
TRBJ1-6,many,TRBD1,TRBV2,TGTGCCAGCAAAGGGACAGGAGGTTCACCCCTCCACTTT,CASKGTGGSPLHF
TRBJ2-5,.,.,TRBV5-6,TGTGCCAGCAGCCCCGCAGGGATTCTGGGGACCCAGTACTTC,CASSPAGILGTQYF
TRBJ2-1,.,.,TRBV10-3,TGTGCCAGTCGGGCTAGCGTAGGACGGGGGTACAATGAGCAGTTCTTC,CASRASVGRGYNEQFF
TRBJ1-5,.,TRBD1,TRBV6-1,TGTGCCAGCAGGGGGGACAGGTATCCCAATCAGCCCCAGCATTTT,CASRGDRYPNQPQHF
TRBJ2-5,.,.,TRBV3-1,TGTGCCAGCAGCCAAGGTTCATCGGTCCTTGCACTAGCCCAAGAGACCCAGTACTTC,CASSQGSSVLALAQETQYF
TRBJ1-1,.,.,TRBV6-1,TGTGCCACCTTCCCCGGGGCGGACGGCGCCACTGAAGCTTTCTTT,CATFPGADGATEAFF
TRBJ1-1,.,TRBD1,TRBV13,TGTGCCAGCAGCCGCCCAGGGGGTAACACTGAAGCTTTCTTT,CASSRPGGNTEAFF
TRBJ1-5,.,.,TRBV12-3/TRBV12-4,TGTGCCAGCACCTTCGACCGGGGGAATCAGCCCCAGCATTTT,CASTFDRGNQPQHF
TRBJ2-1,.,.,TRBV10-3,TGTGCCATCAGTGAGTTACGGATCAATGAGCAGTTCTTC,CAISELRINEQFF
TRBJ2-2,.,TRBD1,TRBV6-1,TGTGCCAGCAGCCGGTCCGTCGGACAGGAATACGCCGGGGAGCTGTTTTTT,CASSRSVGQEYAGELFF
TRBJ2-7,.,TRBD2,TRBV7-9,TGTGCCAGCAGCTTGGCCGGGGGGGAGCGCGAGCAGTACTTC,CASSLAGGEREQYF
TRBJ1-1,.,.,TRBV4-2,TGTGCCAGCAGCCGTGGGCACCTCTTATCTGAAGCTTTCTTT,CASSRGHLLSEAFF
TRBJ2-1,few,.,TRBV5-1,TGCGCCAGCAGCTTGGCCTTGTTGTACAATGAGCAGTTCTTC,CASSLALLYNEQFF
TRBJ2-1,few,.,TRBV5-6,TGTGCCAGCAGCTTGGGGATTTTCCGAACAAACAATGAGCAGTTCTTC,CASSLGIFRTNNEQFF
TRBJ2-1,.,TRBD2,TRBV7-2,TGTGCCAGCAGCAAGCGGACTAGCGGGGTAACTGAGCAGTTCTTC,CASSKRTSGVTEQFF
TRBJ2-2,few,.,TRBV4-3,TGCGCCAGCAGCCAAGAGTCGGGGAACACCGGGGAGCTGTTTTTT,CASSQESGNTGELFF
TRBJ2-2,many,TRBD2,TRBV12-3/TRBV12-4,TGTGCCAGCAGTTTACGACTAGCTGGCACCGGGGAGCTGTTTTTT,CASSLRLAGTGELFF
TRBJ2-7,.,.,TRBV4-3,TGCGCCAGCAGCCAAGAGGTGGGCCCCGAGCAGTACTTC,CASSQEVGPEQYF
TRBJ1-3,once,.,TRBV7-9,TGTGCCAGCAGCTCCCGGTCGGGCACTGGAAACACCATATATTTT,CASSSRSGTGNTIYF
TRBJ2-3,.,.,TRBV11-2,TGTGCCAGCAGCTTAGAGTATCCCTACACAGATACGCAGTATTTT,CASSLEYPYTDTQYF
TRBJ2-1,few,TRBD2,TRBV5-1,TGCGCCAGCAGCTTGAGGGCTAGCGGGGGGGGTCTAGGGAGTGAGCAGTTCTTC,CASSLRASGGGLGSEQFF
TRBJ1-5,many,.,TRBV21-1,TGTGCCAGCAGCAAAGAAACAGATTACAAGCCCCAGCATTTT,CASSKETDYKPQHF
TRBJ2-7,few,TRBD1,TRBV10-1,TGCGCCAGCGGGACAGGGGACAGCCCTGAGCAGTACTTC,CASGTGDSPEQYF
TRBJ2-5,few,TRBD1,TRBV2,TGTGCCAGCGAGGGAAGGGGGCCCCAAGAGACCCAGTACTTC,CASEGRGPQETQYF